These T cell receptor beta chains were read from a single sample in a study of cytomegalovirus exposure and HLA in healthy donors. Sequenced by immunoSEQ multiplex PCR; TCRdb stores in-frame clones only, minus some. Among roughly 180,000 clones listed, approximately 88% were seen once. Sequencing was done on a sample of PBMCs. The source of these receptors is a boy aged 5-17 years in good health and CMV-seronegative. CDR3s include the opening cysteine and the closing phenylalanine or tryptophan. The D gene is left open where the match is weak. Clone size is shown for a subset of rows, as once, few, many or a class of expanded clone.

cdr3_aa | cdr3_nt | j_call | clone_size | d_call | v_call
CASSLTRYGQGRVLGNQPQHF | TGCGCCAGCAGCTTGACGCGCTACGGACAGGGCCGGGTGTTGGGCAATCAGCCCCAGCATTTT | TRBJ1-5 | NA | TRBD1 | TRBV5-1
CASSVRDYAEAFF | TGTGCCAGCAGCGTGCGCGACTACGCTGAAGCTTTCTTT | TRBJ1-1 | NA | NA | TRBV9
CASSGLAGGSDTQYF | TGTGCCAGCAGCGGACTAGCGGGAGGGTCAGATACGCAGTATTTT | TRBJ2-3 | few | TRBD2 | TRBV6-1
CASSLQDSLYEQYF | TGTGCCAGCAGTCTCCAGGACAGTCTCTACGAGCAGTACTTC | TRBJ2-7 | NA | NA | TRBV6-5
CASRPRLAGGREQFF | TGTGCCAGCAGGCCAAGACTAGCGGGGGGGCGGGAGCAGTTCTTC | TRBJ2-1 | few | TRBD2 | TRBV6-5
CASSVSGKNTGELFF | TGTGCTAGCAGCGTTAGCGGGAAGAACACCGGGGAGCTGTTTTTT | TRBJ2-2 | NA | TRBD2 | TRBV7-7
CASSYDWGQGLNEQYF | TGTGCCAGCAGTTACGATTGGGGACAGGGGTTAAACGAGCAGTACTTC | TRBJ2-7 | once | TRBD1 | TRBV6-6
CASRSLAGSQETQYF | TGCGCCAGCAGGTCTTTAGCGGGCTCTCAAGAGACCCAGTACTTC | TRBJ2-5 | NA | TRBD2 | TRBV5-1
CASSPTTAGLLNTEAFF | TGTGCCAGCAGCCCGACCACAGCCGGTCTATTGAACACTGAAGCTTTCTTT | TRBJ1-1 | NA | NA | TRBV7-6
CASRAGTGNPYEQYF | TGTGCCAGCAGGGCCGGGACAGGGAATCCCTACGAGCAGTACTTC | TRBJ2-7 | NA | TRBD1 | TRBV6-5
CASSLLLAGGRNEQFF | TGTGCCAGCAGCCTATTACTAGCGGGGGGTAGGAATGAGCAGTTCTTC | TRBJ2-1 | NA | TRBD2 | TRBV14
CASSSGGDRQFF | TGTGCCAGCAGCTCGGGGGGCGATCGGCAGTTCTTC | TRBJ2-1 | NA | NA | TRBV5-8
CASSSGLAGAYEQYF | TGCGCCAGCAGCTCGGGACTAGCGGGGGCCTACGAGCAGTACTTC | TRBJ2-7 | once | TRBD2 | TRBV5-1
CASSIGRGNQPQHF | TGTGCCAGTAGTATAGGACGGGGCAATCAGCCCCAGCATTTT | TRBJ1-5 | NA | NA | TRBV19
CAWASMTEAFF | TGTGCCTGGGCAAGCATGACTGAAGCTTTCTTT | TRBJ1-1 | NA | NA | TRBV30
CASSEYGGTGGSVEQFF | TGTGCCAGCAGTGAATATGGAGGGACAGGGGGGAGTGTTGAGCAGTTCTTC | TRBJ2-1 | NA | TRBD1 | TRBV25-1
CASREGPGGMMSYEQYF | TGTGCCAGCAGAGAAGGGCCAGGGGGCATGATGTCCTACGAGCAGTACTTC | TRBJ2-7 | NA | TRBD1 | TRBV2
CASSSSQGHQPQHF | TGTGCCAGCAGCTCATCCCAGGGTCATCAGCCCCAGCATTTT | TRBJ1-5 | NA | NA | TRBV28
CASRVTGLNTEAFF | TGTGCCAGCAGGGTCACAGGGTTAAACACTGAAGCTTTCTTT | TRBJ1-1 | NA | NA | TRBV6-4
CASISVPGEDYEQYF | TGTGCCAGCATCTCCGTCCCGGGGGAGGACTACGAGCAGTACTTC | TRBJ2-7 | NA | NA | TRBV6-5
CASSWTPGTGGNEQYF | TGCGCCAGCAGCTGGACACCTGGGACAGGGGGCAACGAGCAGTACTTC | TRBJ2-7 | NA | TRBD1 | TRBV5-1
CASSQRRGYEQYF | TGTGCCAGCAGCCAACGCCGAGGATACGAGCAGTACTTC | TRBJ2-7 | NA | NA | TRBV14
CTSSQMSSGDHNEQFF | TGCACCAGCAGCCAAATGTCCAGCGGGGATCACAATGAGCAGTTCTTC | TRBJ2-1 | NA | NA | TRBV1
CASSLRGRFANTGELFF | TGTGCCAGCAGCTTGCGCGGGAGATTTGCCAACACCGGGGAGCTGTTTTTT | TRBJ2-2 | NA | TRBD2 | TRBV5-6
CASSYGPWNSNQPQHF | TGTGCCAGCAGTTACGGGCCCTGGAATAGCAATCAGCCCCAGCATTTT | TRBJ1-5 | few | NA | TRBV6-5
CASSPSGTGFEAFF | TGTGCCAGCAGCCCCTCCGGGACAGGGTTTGAAGCTTTCTTT | TRBJ1-1 | NA | TRBD1 | TRBV6-4
CASSTVEETQYF | TGTGCCAGCAGTACAGTGGAAGAGACCCAGTACTTC | TRBJ2-5 | once | NA | TRBV6-6
CASRTDSLNTEAFF | TGTGCCAGCAGAACGGACAGTTTGAACACTGAAGCTTTCTTT | TRBJ1-1 | NA | NA | TRBV2
CASSQDGRVYEQYF | TGCGCCAGCAGCCAAGACGGCAGGGTCTACGAGCAGTACTTC | TRBJ2-7 | NA | NA | TRBV4-1
CASSWDRGEKLFF | TGTGCCAGCTCCTGGGACAGGGGTGAAAAACTGTTTTTT | TRBJ1-4 | NA | NA | TRBV21-1
CASSGPGSPLHF | TGTGCCAGCAGCGGCCCTGGTTCACCCCTCCACTTT | TRBJ1-6 | NA | NA | TRBV7-9
CASRPFGTGTNQPQHF | TGTGCCAGCAGACCATTCGGGACAGGGACAAATCAGCCCCAGCATTTT | TRBJ1-5 | NA | TRBD1 | TRBV28
CASSSPGSGGENEQFF | TGTGCCAGCAGTTCCCCTGGTAGCGGGGGGGAGAATGAGCAGTTCTTC | TRBJ2-1 | few | TRBD2 | TRBV6-5
CASSLVPGESKETQYF | TGTGCCAGCAGCTTGGTTCCGGGGGAGTCGAAAGAGACCCAGTACTTC | TRBJ2-5 | NA | NA | TRBV5-4
CASATRDSYGYTF | TGCGCCAGCGCCACCCGGGACAGCTATGGCTACACCTTC | TRBJ1-2 | NA | TRBD1 | TRBV5-1
CASSVRNEQFF | TGTGCCAGTAGTGTCCGCAATGAGCAGTTCTTC | TRBJ2-1 | NA | NA | TRBV19
CASSYTRNQPQHF | TGTGCCAGCAGTTACACGAGGAATCAGCCCCAGCATTTT | TRBJ1-5 | NA | NA | TRBV6-5
CASSLRGLLNIQYF | TGTGCCAGCAGCTTAAGGGGTCTTCTTAACATTCAGTACTTC | TRBJ2-4 | NA | NA | TRBV11-3
CASSSRRGETQYF | TGTGCCAGCAGTTCACGACGAGGAGAGACCCAGTACTTC | TRBJ2-5 | NA | NA | TRBV6-5
CASSYRAEPSPFEQYF | TGTGCCAGCAGTTATCGAGCGGAACCCTCACCCTTCGAGCAGTACTTC | TRBJ2-7 | NA | NA | TRBV6-5
CASSLSTFTKGFDNQPQHF | TGTGCCAGCAGCTTATCGACGTTTACTAAGGGGTTTGACAATCAGCCCCAGCATTTT | TRBJ1-5 | NA | NA | TRBV7-9
CATEQGASNQPQHF | TGTGCCACAGAACAGGGCGCGAGCAATCAGCCCCAGCATTTT | TRBJ1-5 | NA | NA | TRBV6-1
CASSQTDTGELFF | TGTGCCAGCAGCCAGACAGACACCGGGGAGCTGTTTTTT | TRBJ2-2 | NA | NA | TRBV11-2
CAWSVSLTSGLYNEQFF | TGTGCCTGGAGTGTAAGTCTAACTAGCGGGCTTTACAATGAGCAGTTCTTC | TRBJ2-1 | NA | TRBD2 | TRBV30
CASSSSRGLYYNSPLHF | TGTGCCAGCAGCTCATCGCGGGGCTTATATTATAATTCACCCCTCCACTTT | TRBJ1-6 | NA | NA | TRBV11-2
CASSQSTRSVWGEQYF | TGTGCCAGCAGCCAGAGCACTAGATCGGTCTGGGGCGAGCAGTACTTC | TRBJ2-7 | NA | NA | TRBV13
CAWSLNGRGGTEAFF | TGTGCCTGGTCCCTGAACGGGAGGGGGGGAACTGAAGCTTTCTTT | TRBJ1-1 | NA | NA | TRBV30
CASSFTGSRNQPQHF | TGTGCCAGCAGCTTCACAGGGAGTAGGAATCAGCCCCAGCATTTT | TRBJ1-5 | NA | NA | TRBV7-8
CASSPDSIINQPQHF | TGTGCCAGCAGTCCGGATAGCATTATCAATCAGCCCCAGCATTTT | TRBJ1-5 | NA | NA | TRBV6-1
CASSLLPSGIRNEQFF | TGTGCCAGCAGCTTATTACCTAGCGGGATTCGAAATGAGCAGTTCTTC | TRBJ2-1 | NA | TRBD2 | TRBV7-3
CSVRVGGTGELFF | TGCAGCGTTAGGGTAGGCGGGACCGGGGAGCTGTTTTTT | TRBJ2-2 | few | NA | TRBV29-1